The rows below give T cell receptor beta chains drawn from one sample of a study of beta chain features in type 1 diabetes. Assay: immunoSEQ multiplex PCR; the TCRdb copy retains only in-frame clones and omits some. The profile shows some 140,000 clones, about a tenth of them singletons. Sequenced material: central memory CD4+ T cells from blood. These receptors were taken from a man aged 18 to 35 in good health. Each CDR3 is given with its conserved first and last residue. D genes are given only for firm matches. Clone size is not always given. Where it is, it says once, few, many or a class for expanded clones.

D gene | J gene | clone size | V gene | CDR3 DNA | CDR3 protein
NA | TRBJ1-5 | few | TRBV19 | TGTGCCAGTAGAGACAATAGCAATCAGCCCCAGCATTTT | CASRDNSNQPQHF
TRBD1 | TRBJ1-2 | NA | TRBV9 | TGTGCCAGCAGCGTAGAAGACAGGGGTGTCTATGGCTACACCTTC | CASSVEDRGVYGYTF
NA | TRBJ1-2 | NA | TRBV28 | TGTGCCAGCAGTGAGCCGGGGTATGGCTACACCTTC | CASSEPGYGYTF
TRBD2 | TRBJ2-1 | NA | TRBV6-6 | TGTGCCAGCAGAACAGGGACTAGCGGTGAAAATGAGCAGTTCTTC | CASRTGTSGENEQFF
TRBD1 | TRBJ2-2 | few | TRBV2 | TGTGCCAGCAGAGGGGACAGGGGTTCGACCGGGGAGCTGTTTTTT | CASRGDRGSTGELFF
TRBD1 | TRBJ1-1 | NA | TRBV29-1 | TGCAGCGGCAGAAGACAGGGGGCATCTGAAACTTTCTTT | CSGRRQGASETFF
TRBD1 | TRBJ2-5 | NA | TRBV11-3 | TGTGCCAGCAGCCCCCGGACAGGTGGACAAGAGACCCAGTACTTC | CASSPRTGGQETQYF
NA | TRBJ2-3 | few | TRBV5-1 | TGCGCCAGCAGCTTCCAGACTAGCACAGATACGCAGTATTTT | CASSFQTSTDTQYF
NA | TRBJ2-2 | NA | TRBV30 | TGTGCCTGGAGTAAAAACAGGGTCGGCGGGGAGCTGTTTTTT | CAWSKNRVGGELFF
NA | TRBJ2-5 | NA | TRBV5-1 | TGCGCCAGCAGCTTGAACACCCAGACCCAGTACTTC | CASSLNTQTQYF
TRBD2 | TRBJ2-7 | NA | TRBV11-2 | TGTGCCAGCAGCCCCCCTTGGGCTAGCGGCTACGAGCAGTACTTC | CASSPPWASGYEQYF
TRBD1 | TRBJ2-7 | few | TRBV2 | TGTGCCAGCAGTAAGGACAGGGGAGGTGAGCAGTACTTC | CASSKDRGGEQYF
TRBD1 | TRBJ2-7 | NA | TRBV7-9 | TGTGCCAGCAGCTTAGAGAACAGGGGGATCTCCTACGAGCAGTACTTC | CASSLENRGISYEQYF
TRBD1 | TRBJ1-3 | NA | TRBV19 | TGTGCCAGTACCGCGGGACAGGTGCCTGGAAACACCATATATTTT | CASTAGQVPGNTIYF
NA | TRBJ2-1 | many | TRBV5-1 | TGCGCCAGCAGCTTTGGGGGGGCCAGCTCCTACAATGAGCAGTTCTTC | CASSFGGASSYNEQFF
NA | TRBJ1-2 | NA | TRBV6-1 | TGTGCCAGCAGTATTCGACTGAATGGCTACACCTTC | CASSIRLNGYTF
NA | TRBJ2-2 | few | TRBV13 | TGTGCCAGCAGCTTTAGAGTCCGAGACACCGGGGAGCTGTTTTTT | CASSFRVRDTGELFF
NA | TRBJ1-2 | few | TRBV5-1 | TGCGCCAGCAGCTTGGGCCGGTTATATGGCTACACCTTC | CASSLGRLYGYTF
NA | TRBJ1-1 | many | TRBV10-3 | TGTGCCATCTTAACTAGGGGGAGTGAAGCTTTCTTT | CAILTRGSEAFF
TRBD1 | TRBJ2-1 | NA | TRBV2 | TGTGCCAGCAGTCTTAGACAGGGGAGCTACAATGAGCAGTTCTTC | CASSLRQGSYNEQFF
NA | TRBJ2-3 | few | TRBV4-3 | TGCGCCAGCAGCCAAGAAGGCGGAGAGAGTAAGGAGCAGTATTTT | CASSQEGGESKEQYF
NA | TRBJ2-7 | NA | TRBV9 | TGTGCCAGCAGCGTAGGGGCAGGGTCCTACGAGCAGTACTTC | CASSVGAGSYEQYF
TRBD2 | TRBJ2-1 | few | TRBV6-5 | TGTGCCAGCAGTTACGCGGGGGTGGATGAGCAGTTCTTC | CASSYAGVDEQFF
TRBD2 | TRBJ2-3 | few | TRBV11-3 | TGTGCCAGCAGCAAAGGACTAGCGGGGAACACAGATACGCAGTATTTT | CASSKGLAGNTDTQYF
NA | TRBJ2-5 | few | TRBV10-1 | TGCGCCAGACGCGGTTTCGGCAGGGGACGGAGGCGGGAGACCCAGTACTTC | CARRGFGRGRRRETQYF
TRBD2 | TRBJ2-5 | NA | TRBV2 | TGTGCCAGCAGAACTAGCGGGGGCGAGACCCAGTACTTC | CASRTSGGETQYF
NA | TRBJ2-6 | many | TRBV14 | TGTGCCAGCAGCCCGGTCCGAGCAGGCGTACTCTCTGGGGCCAACGTCCTGACTTTC | CASSPVRAGVLSGANVLTF
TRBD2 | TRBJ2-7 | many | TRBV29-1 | TGCAGCGTTGAGTTGCGGGGGGGCGGTGAGCAGTACTTC | CSVELRGGGEQYF
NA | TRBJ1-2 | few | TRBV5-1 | TGCGCCAGCAGCGCGGAAGATGGCTACACCTTC | CASSAEDGYTF
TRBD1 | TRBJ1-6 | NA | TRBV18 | TGTGCCAGCTCACGGGACAGGGGAGGATCACCCCTCCACTTT | CASSRDRGGSPLHF
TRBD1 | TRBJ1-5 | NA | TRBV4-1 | TGCGCCAGCAGCCATGCCCGGGACAGTTATCAGCCCCAGCATTTT | CASSHARDSYQPQHF
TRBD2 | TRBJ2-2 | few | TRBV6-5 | TGTGCCAGCAGTTACAATAGCGGGCGGGGCACCGGGGAGCTGTTTTTT | CASSYNSGRGTGELFF
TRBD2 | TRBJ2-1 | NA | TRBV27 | TGTGCCAGCAGTTTACAGTACGCGGGGGGGCCTTTCAGTGAGCAGTTCTTC | CASSLQYAGGPFSEQFF
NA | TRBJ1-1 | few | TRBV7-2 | TGTGCCAGCAGCCCCGATACTGTCTTTAACACTGAAGCTTTCTTT | CASSPDTVFNTEAFF
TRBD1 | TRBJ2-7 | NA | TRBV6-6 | TGTGCCAGCAGCCTGACAGGGTATAGCTCCTACGAGCAGTACTTC | CASSLTGYSSYEQYF
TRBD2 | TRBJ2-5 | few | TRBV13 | TGTGCCAGCAGCTTAGGGACTAGCGGGATCTACCAAGAGACCCAGTACTTC | CASSLGTSGIYQETQYF
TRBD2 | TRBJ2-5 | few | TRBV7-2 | TGTGCCAGCAGCTGGACTAGCGGGTTAGACGAGACCCAGTACTTC | CASSWTSGLDETQYF
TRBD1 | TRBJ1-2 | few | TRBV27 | TGTGCCAGCAGTTCTTTTCGGACAGGGGGAGGTAACTATGGCTACACCTTC | CASSSFRTGGGNYGYTF
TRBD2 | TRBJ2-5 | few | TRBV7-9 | TGTGCCAGCAGCTTAGCGGAAGCTAGCGGGAAGACCCAGTACTTC | CASSLAEASGKTQYF
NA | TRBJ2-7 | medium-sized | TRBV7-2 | TGTGCCAGCAGCACCCGAGACTACGAGCAGTACTTC | CASSTRDYEQYF
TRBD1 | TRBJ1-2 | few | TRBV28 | TGTGCCAGCAGCTTAAGGCGCAGGGGGTCGGACTATGGCTACACCTTC | CASSLRRRGSDYGYTF